This TCR beta chain was identified during a study of OX40 agonist ivuxolimab in advanced cancers. Study-wide background: Patients were dosed with the agonistic anti-OX40 (CD134) antibody ivuxolimab. Age averaged around 58 years (range roughly 23 to 90), and 70% to 85% were male. Study-level points and caveats: Clonal expansion was among the lowest in partial responders at 0.1-3.0 mg/kg, especially CD8+.

Germline CDR1 MNHEY, CDR2 SVGAGI. The CDR3 covers 13 residues. Trimming at V came to 7 bases and at J to 7 bases, leaving 6 bases not matched to a gene. This clone was recorded a few times. Its specificity is unknown. Generated by immunoSEQ multiplex PCR, the TCRdb table keeps only in-frame clones and is missing some. There are around 110,000 clones in the sample; approximately 92% occur only once, and approximately 0.15% lies in the top ten. Sequences were derived from CD4+ or CD8+ T cells sorted from blood, sampled in a trial of the OX40 agonist ivuxolimab. The sequence was obtained from an adult with an advanced solid tumor such as melanoma, head and neck, liver or kidney cancer. This rearrangement joins TRBV6-5 to TRBJ1-5; 8 nucleotides match TRBD1. The DNA of the CDR3 is TGTGCCAGCACTAGAGGACAGGGACAGCCCCAGCATTTT. This sequence encodes CASTRGQGQPQHF.